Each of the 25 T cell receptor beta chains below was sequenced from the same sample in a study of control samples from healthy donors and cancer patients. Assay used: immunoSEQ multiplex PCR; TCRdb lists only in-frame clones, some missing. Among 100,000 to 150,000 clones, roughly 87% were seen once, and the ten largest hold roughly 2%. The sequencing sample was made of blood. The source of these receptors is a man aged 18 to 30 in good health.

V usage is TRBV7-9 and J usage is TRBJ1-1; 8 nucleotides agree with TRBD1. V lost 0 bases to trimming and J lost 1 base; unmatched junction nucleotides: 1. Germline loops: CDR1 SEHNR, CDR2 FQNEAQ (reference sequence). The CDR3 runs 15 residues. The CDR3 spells CASSLAGTGNTEAFF. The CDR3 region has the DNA TGTGCCAGCAGCTTAGCCGGGACAGGGAACACTGAAGCTTTCTTT. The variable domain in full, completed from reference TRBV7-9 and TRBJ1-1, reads DTGVSQNPRHKITKRGQNVTFRCDPISEHNRLYWYRQTLGQGPEFLTYFQNEAQLEKSRLLSDRFSAERPKGSFSTLEIQRTEQGDSAMYLCASSLAGTGNTEAFFGQGTRLTVV.

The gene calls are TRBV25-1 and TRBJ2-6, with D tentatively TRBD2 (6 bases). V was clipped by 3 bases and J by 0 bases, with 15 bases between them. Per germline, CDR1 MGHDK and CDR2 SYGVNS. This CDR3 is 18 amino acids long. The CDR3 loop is CASSEVGGGFSGANVLTF. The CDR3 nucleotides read TGTGCCAGCAGTGAGGTGGGGGGAGGTTTCTCTGGGGCCAACGTCCTGACTTTC.

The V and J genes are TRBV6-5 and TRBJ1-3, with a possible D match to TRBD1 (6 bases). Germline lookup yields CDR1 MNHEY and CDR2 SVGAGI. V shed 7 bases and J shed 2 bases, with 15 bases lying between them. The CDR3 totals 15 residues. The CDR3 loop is CASTLDPGAGNTIYF. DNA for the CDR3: TGTGCCAGCACCCTAGACCCAGGGGCTGGAAACACCATATATTTT.

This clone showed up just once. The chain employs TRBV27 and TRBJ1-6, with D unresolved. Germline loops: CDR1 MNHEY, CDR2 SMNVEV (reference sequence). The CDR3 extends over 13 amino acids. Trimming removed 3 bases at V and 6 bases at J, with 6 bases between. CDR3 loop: CASSFRVNSPLHF. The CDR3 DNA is TGTGCCAGCAGTTTTAGGGTTAATTCACCCCTCCACTTT.

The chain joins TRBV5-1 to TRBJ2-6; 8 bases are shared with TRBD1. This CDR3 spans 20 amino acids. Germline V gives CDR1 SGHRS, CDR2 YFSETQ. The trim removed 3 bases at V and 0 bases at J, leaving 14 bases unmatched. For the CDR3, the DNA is TGCGCCAGCAGCTCTGCCCTAGGGGACAGGTTTTCCTCTGGGGCCAACGTCCTGACTTTC. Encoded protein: CASSSALGDRFSSGANVLTF.

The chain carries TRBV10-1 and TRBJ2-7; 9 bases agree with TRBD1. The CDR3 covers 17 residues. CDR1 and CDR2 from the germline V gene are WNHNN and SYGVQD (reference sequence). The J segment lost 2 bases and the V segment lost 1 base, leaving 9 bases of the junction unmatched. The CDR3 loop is CASSEWNGGQGAYEQYF. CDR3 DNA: TGCGCCAGCAGTGAGTGGAATGGGGGACAGGGAGCCTACGAGCAGTACTTC.

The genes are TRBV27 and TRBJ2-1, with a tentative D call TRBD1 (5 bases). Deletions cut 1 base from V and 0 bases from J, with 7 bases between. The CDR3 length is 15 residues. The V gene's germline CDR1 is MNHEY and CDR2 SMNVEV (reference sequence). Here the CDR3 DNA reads TGTGCCAGCAGTTTATGGACAAGCTCCTACAATGAGCAGTTCTTC. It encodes CASSLWTSSYNEQFF.

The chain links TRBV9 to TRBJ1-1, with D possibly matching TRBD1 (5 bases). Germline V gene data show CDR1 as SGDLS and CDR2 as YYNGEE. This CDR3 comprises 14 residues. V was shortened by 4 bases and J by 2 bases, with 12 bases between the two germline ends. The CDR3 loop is CASSPWDANTEAFF. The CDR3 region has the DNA TGTGCCAGCAGCCCCTGGGACGCCAACACTGAAGCTTTCTTT.

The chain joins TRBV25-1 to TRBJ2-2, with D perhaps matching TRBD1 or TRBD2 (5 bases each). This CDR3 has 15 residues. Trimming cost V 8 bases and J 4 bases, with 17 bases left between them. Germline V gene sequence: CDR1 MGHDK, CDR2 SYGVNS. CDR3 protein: CASSKSAGSTGELFF. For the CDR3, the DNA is TGTGCCAGCTCGAAATCCGCAGGGAGCACCGGGGAGCTGTTTTTT.

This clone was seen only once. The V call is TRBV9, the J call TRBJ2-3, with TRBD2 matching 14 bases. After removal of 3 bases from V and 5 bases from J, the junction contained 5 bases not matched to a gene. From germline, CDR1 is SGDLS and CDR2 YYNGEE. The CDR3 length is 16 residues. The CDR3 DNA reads TGTGCCAGCAGCGAGGGACTAGCGGGAGATGGAGATACGCAGTATTTT. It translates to CASSEGLAGDGDTQYF. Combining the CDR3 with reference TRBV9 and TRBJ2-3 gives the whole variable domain DSGVTQTPKHLITATGQRVTLRCSPRSGDLSVYWYQQSLDQGLQFLIQYYNGEERAKGNILERFSAQQFPDLHSELNLSSLELGDSALYFCASSEGLAGDGDTQYFGPGTRLTVL.

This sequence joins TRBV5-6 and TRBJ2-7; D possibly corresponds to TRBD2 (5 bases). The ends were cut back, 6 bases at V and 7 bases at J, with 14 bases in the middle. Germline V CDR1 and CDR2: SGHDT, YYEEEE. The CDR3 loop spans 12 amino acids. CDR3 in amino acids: CASKQYGVEQYF. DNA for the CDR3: TGTGCCAGCAAGCAATACGGGGTTGAGCAGTACTTC.

The CDR3, as DNA: TGTGCCAGCAGCTTAGATTACGAGCAGTACTTC. This translates into CASSLDYEQYF. This chain links TRBV7-8 with TRBJ2-7; D is ambiguous. Trimming removed 1 base at V and 4 bases at J, with 2 bases between. There are 11 residues in the CDR3. The V gene's germline CDR1 is SGHVS and CDR2 FQNEAQ.

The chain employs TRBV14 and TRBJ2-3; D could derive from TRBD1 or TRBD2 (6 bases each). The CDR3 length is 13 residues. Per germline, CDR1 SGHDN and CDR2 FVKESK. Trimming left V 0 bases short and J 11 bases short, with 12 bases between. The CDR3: CASSQEIGGGQYF. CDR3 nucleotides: TGTGCCAGCAGCCAAGAAATCGGAGGGGGGCAGTATTTT.

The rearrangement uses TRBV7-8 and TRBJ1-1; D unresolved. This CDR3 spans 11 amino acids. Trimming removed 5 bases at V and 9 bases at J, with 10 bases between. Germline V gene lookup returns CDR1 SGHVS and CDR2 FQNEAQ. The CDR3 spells CASSQTYQAFF. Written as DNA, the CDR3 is TGTGCCAGCAGCCAGACGTATCAAGCTTTCTTT.

The CDR3 here is CASSINRDSGNEKLFF. CDR3 bases: TGTGCCAGTAGTATTAATAGGGATTCTGGTAATGAAAAACTGTTTTTT. The chain combines TRBV19 with TRBJ1-4, with D uncertain. The V gene lost 3 bases and the J gene lost 4 bases, with 15 bases spanning the gap. The CDR3 totals 16 residues. Germline assignment: CDR1 LNHDA and CDR2 SQIVND (reference sequence).

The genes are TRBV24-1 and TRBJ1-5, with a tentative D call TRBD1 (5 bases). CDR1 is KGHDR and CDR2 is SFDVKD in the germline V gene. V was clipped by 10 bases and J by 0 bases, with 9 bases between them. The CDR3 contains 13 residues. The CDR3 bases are TGTGCCACGAGTAGGGGTAGCAATCAGCCCCAGCATTTT. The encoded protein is CATSRGSNQPQHF.

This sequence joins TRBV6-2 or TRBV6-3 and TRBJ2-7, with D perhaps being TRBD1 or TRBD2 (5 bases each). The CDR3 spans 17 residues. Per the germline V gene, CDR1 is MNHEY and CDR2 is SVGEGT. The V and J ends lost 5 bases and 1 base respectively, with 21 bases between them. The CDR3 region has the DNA TGTGCCAGCAGTCACCGGGACGTAGGAACCAATTCCTACGAGCAGTACTTC. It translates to CASSHRDVGTNSYEQYF.

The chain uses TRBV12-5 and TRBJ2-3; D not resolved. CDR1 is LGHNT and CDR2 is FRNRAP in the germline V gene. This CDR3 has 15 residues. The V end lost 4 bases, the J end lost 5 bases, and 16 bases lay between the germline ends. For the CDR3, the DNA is TGTGCTAGTGGTTCCGGTGAAGGGTCAGGAGATACGCAGTATTTT. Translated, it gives CASGSGEGSGDTQYF.

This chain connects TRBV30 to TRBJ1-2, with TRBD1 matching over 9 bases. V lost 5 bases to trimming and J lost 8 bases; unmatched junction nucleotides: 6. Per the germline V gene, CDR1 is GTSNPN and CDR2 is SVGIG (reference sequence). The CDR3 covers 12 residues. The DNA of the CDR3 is TGTGCCTGGGACAGGGGGATAGGCGGCTACACCTTC. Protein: CAWDRGIGGYTF. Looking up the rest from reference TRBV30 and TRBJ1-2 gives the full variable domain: SQTIHQWPATLVQPVGSPLSLECTVEGTSNPNLYWYRQAAGRGLQLLFYSVGIGQISSEVPQNLSASRPQDRQFILSSKKLLLSDSGFYLCAWDRGIGGYTFGSGTRLTVV.

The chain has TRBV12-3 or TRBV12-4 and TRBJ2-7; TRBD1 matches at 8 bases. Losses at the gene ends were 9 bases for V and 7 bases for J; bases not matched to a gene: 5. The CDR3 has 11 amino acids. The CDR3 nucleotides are TGTGCCAGTACAGGGGGGCGAGAGCAGTACTTC. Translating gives CASTGGREQYF.

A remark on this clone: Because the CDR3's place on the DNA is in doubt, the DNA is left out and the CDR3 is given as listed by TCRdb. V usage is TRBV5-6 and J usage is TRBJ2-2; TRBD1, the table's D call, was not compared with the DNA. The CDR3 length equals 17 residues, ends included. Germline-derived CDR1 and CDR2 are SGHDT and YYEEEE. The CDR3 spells CASSLGGPGRRAGELFF.

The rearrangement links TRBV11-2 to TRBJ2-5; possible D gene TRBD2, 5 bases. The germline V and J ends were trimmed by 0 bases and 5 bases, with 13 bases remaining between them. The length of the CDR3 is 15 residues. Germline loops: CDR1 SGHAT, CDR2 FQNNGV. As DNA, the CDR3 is TGTGCCAGCAGCTTAGAGGTTCGCGGGTCGGAGACCCAGTACTTC. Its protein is CASSLEVRGSETQYF.

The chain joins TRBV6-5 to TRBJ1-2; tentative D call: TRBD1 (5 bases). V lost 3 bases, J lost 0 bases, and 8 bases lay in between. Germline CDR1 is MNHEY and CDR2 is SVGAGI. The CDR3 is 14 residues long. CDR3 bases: TGTGCCAGCAGTTATCAGGGAACTAACTATGGCTACACCTTC. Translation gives CASSYQGTNYGYTF.

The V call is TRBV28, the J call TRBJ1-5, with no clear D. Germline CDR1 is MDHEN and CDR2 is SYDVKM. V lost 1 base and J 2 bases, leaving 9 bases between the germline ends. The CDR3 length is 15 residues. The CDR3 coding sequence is TGTGCCAGCAGTTTATACGGTGTTGGCAATCAGCCCCAGCATTTT. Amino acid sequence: CASSLYGVGNQPQHF.

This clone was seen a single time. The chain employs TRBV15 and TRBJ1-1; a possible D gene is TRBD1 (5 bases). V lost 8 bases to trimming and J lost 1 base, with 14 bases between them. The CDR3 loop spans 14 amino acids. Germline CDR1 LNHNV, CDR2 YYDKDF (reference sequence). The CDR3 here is CATQTGRTNTEAFF. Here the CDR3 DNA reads TGTGCCACCCAGACGGGACGCACGAACACTGAAGCTTTCTTT.